This T cell receptor beta chain emerged from a study of blood T cells in healthy people across ages (dated by TCRdb to 2014 to 2015). For the study in its entirety: In model experiments, template switching captured about one uniquely barcoded TCR beta cDNA molecule for every two T cells. Age-related changes in TCR beta repertoire diversity were measured in the study by deep sequencing normalized with unique cDNA molecular identifiers. Four age groups were formed from the donors: young (average about 16 years), middle-aged (less than 40), aged (around 68) and long-lived (less than 85). To avoid experimental bias, donors of different ages were randomly spread across the sequencing lanes. Two additional independent replicas of 1 million unique cDNA reads from the same blood draw were analyzed for two donors (one aged 18 to 30 and one aged 80 or older).

Here is what the overall study found, with its caveats: Conclusive comparison of naive and antigen-experienced compartments was prevented by the profiling of bulk unsorted PBMCs. The percentage of naive T cells measured by flow cytometry correlated strongly with observed TCR beta diversity. Estimates of total diversity from one million sequenced T cells were regarded as lower bounds and underestimates. Because the CMV infection status of the donors was unknown, age-related changes in expanded clonotypes may potentially have been confounded. Observed TCR beta diversity per million T cells fell roughly linearly with age, and a significant reduction was already apparent by age around 40. Compared with the aged group, the long-lived group had more naive CD4+ T cells, fewer expanded clones and increased TCR diversity, a pattern suggesting age selection.

Donors were approximately 42 systemically healthy Caucasian individuals from Russia aged roughly 6 to 90 years. About 10 milliliters of peripheral blood were collected from each donor into EDTA-treated Vacutainer tubes. PBMCs were isolated by Ficoll-Paque density-gradient centrifugation, with at least 6 million obtained per sample. Total RNA, at least 6 micrograms per sample, was extracted from PBMCs with Trizol reagent. Naive CD45RAhigh/CD27high T cell percentages were measured by flow cytometry on a PBMC aliquot from every donor. The method was 5' RACE. TCRdb names Illumina HiSeq 2500 as the instrument used. A second PCR of about 6 to 12 cycles was run with a J-beta primer mix and a sample-barcoded 5' primer. Each TCR beta cDNA molecule received a unique molecular identifier from a template-switch 5' adaptor carrying 12 random nucleotides. Each sample yielded at least 2.5 million CDR3-containing paired-end reads. First-strand cDNA synthesis was performed from all RNA using the Mint cDNA synthesis kit, with priming by a TRBC-specific oligonucleotide. All cDNA was treated with uracil-DNA glycosylase and then went through a first 18-cycle PCR with the universal primers M1SS and BC2_uni_R. Regarding the original processing steps: Each sample was normalized by randomly selecting 1 million high-quality reads, each carrying a distinct molecular identifier. Reads with shared molecular identifiers were discarded instead of being binned into consensus sequences. MiTCR, run with a Q25 quality threshold and the strictest error-elimination algorithm, handled CDR3 identification, clonotype clustering and error correction. A nonparametric unseen species model with Euler transformation was used to estimate a lower bound on total TCR beta diversity. TCRdb reprocessed the public reads (quality trimming at Q25 with fastp, clone calling with MiXCR) and kept in-frame beta chains. Records with the same CDR3 protein are collapsed into one entry carrying the most frequent genes and DNA. TCRdb, not the authors, supplied the V and J calls. A total of more than 650,000 distinct CDR3 sequences appear in this sample, about 48% of them only once. About 42% of the sample goes to the ten largest clones.

CDR1 and CDR2, looked up from the germline V gene (reference sequence), are SEHNR and FQNEAQ. Spanning cysteine to phenylalanine, the CDR3 consists of 15 amino acids. Of the read, only the CDR3 DNA is kept; its 45 bases are in frame from base 1. On this clonotype: Its recognized antigen is unknown. Nothing much larger sits one base from this clone, and base qualities are not available.

Sequenced material: blood. This clonotype was obtained from a man older than 75 in good health. The chain is made from TRBV7-9 and TRBJ2-1, with 10 bases matching TRBD1. The DNA end is more similar to TRBJ2-7, so the J call may be wrong. The DNA sequence reads TGTGCCAGCAGCCCGACGGGACAGGGGCGCAATGAGCAGTACTTC. It translates to CASSPTGQGRNEQYF.